This TCR beta chain originates from a study of early T cells in non-severe SARS-CoV-2 infection. Individual cDNA molecules were tagged with unique molecular identifiers. TCRdb processed the 5' RACE reads anew with MiXCR; each CDR3 protein has one entry. The sample consists of around 63,000 distinct CDR3 sequences, 9% to 10% of them appearing once. The sequence came from an adult who was a healthcare worker with PCR-confirmed SARS-CoV-2 infection or an uninfected control (not recorded which). The sequences come from whole blood, collected at baseline.

The CDR3 region is CASSRNQPQHF. The CDR3 coding sequence is TGTGCCAGCAGCCGAAATCAGCCCCAGCATTTT. This chain connects TRBV28 to TRBJ1-5, with D hard to call. The CDR3 loop spans 11 amino acids. Per germline, CDR1 MDHEN and CDR2 SYDVKM. V was cut by 6 bases and J by 4 bases, with 4 bases left in between.